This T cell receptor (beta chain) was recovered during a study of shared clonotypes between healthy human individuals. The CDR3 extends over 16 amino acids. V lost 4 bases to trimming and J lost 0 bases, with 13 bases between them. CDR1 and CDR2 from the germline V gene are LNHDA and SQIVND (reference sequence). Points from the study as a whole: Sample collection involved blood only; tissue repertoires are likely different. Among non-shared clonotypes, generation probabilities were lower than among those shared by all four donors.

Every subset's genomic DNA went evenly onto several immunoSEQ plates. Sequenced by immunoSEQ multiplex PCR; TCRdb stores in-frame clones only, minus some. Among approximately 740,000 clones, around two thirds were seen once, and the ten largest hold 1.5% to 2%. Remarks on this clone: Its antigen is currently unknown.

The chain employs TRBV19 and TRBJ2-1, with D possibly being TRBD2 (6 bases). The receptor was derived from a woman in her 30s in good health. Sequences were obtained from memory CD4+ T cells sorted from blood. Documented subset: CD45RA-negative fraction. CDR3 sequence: CASSTLAASSYNEQFF. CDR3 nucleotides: TGTGCCAGTAGTACCTTAGCGGCAAGCTCCTACAATGAGCAGTTCTTC.